A single sample gave rise to the 22 T cell receptor beta chains below, sequenced in a study of T cells expressing NK-cell markers. TCRdb re-called the 5' RACE reads, yielding one record per CDR3 amino acid sequence without DNA. The sample totals about 450,000 distinct CDR3 sequences; its top ten clones hold 7.3%. Sequenced material: blood T cells: a sorted CD56 or NKG2C T cell subset, CD4+ or CD8+ T cells, or bulk PBMC T cells (not recorded which). The receptors were gathered from a woman between 18 and 70 years old in good health.

The CDR3 is CASSKVGEGRGEAFF. The chain has TRBV21-1 and TRBJ1-1. TRBV21-1 is shown as a pseudogene. This CDR3 has 15 amino acids.

The genes are TRBV7-9 and TRBJ2-3; the D call from TCRdb, TRBD2, cannot be confirmed without DNA. The CDR3 length is 16 residues. Germline-derived CDR1 and CDR2 are SEHNR and FQNEAQ (reference sequence). The CDR3 reads CASSSRLAGGQFSQYF. Full variable domain (outside the CDR3, taken from reference TRBV7-9 and TRBJ2-3): DTGVSQNPRHKITKRGQNVTFRCDPISEHNRLYWYRQTLGQGPEFLTYFQNEAQLEKSRLLSDRFSAERPKGSFSTLEIQRTEQGDSAMYLCASSSRLAGGQFSQYFGPGTRLTVL.

J is TRBJ1-2 and V is TRBV7-2. CDR1 is SGHTA, CDR2 FQGNSA, per germline. CDR3 length equals 15 residues. The CDR3 protein is CASSLDRVAHYGYTF.

The J gene is TRBJ2-5, the V gene TRBV4-3. Germline assignment: CDR1 LGHNA and CDR2 YSLEER. This CDR3 has 14 residues. CDR3 in amino acids: CASSQDHSGETQYF.

The chain has TRBV7-7 and TRBJ2-3. The CDR3 sequence is 15 residues long. CDR1 and CDR2 (germline): SSHAT, FNYEAQ (reference sequence). The CDR3 loop reads CASSLAGKVTDTQYF.

The genes are TRBV9 and TRBJ1-5; checking the TCRdb D call of TRBD1 is not possible without DNA. There are 14 residues in the CDR3. Germline V gene data show CDR1 as SGDLS and CDR2 as YYNGEE. The CDR3 sequence is CASGSGVGNQPQHF.

The chain carries TRBV20-1 and TRBJ2-7; TCRdb lists TRBD1, though no DNA is available to test this call. The CDR3 is made up of 15 amino acids. Germline CDR1 and CDR2: DFQATT and SNEGSKA (reference sequence). CDR3 residues: CSASHPQGRSYEQYF.

This chain uses TRBV29-1 with TRBJ2-1; there is no DNA to check the TCRdb D call of TRBD1. CDR1 and CDR2 (germline): SQVTM, ANQGSEA. The CDR3 runs 14 residues. The CDR3 is CSVDGGAFYNEQFF.

The gene calls are TRBV5-4 and TRBJ1-1; TCRdb calls TRBD1, which cannot be checked without DNA. CDR3 length: 15 residues. Germline V CDR1 and CDR2: SGHNT, YYREEE (reference sequence). The CDR3 sequence: CASSHGGQPNTEAFF.

The V and J genes are TRBV18 and TRBJ1-1. This CDR3 region has 14 residues. Germline-derived CDR1 and CDR2 are KGHSH and LQKENI. Here the CDR3 reads CASSAIDREGEAFF. Based on the CDR3 plus reference TRBV18 and TRBJ1-1, the full variable domain is NAGVMQNPRHLVRRRGQEARLRCSPMKGHSHVYWYRQLPEEGLKFMVYLQKENIIDESGMPKERFSAEFPKEGPSILRIQQVVRGDSAAYFCASSAIDREGEAFFGQGTRLTVV.

This chain connects TRBV30 to TRBJ2-1; TCRdb proposes TRBD2, but this gene call is untestable without DNA. Germline V gene lookup returns CDR1 GTSNPN and CDR2 SVGIG (reference sequence). The CDR3 is 14 amino acids. The CDR3 reads CAWSVSSSSYEQFF.

The genes are TRBV6-2 or TRBV6-3 and TRBJ2-5; TCRdb indicates TRBD2, and absent DNA this call remains unverified. CDR3 size: 14 residues. Germline V gene data show CDR1 as MNHEY and CDR2 as SVGEGT. CDR3 residues: CASRRALSGETQYF.

The chain has TRBV20-1 and TRBJ2-1. The CDR3 is 11 residues long. Per germline, CDR1 DFQATT and CDR2 SNEGSKA (reference sequence). The CDR3 loop reads CSATRGNEQFF.

The V and J genes are TRBV4-3 and TRBJ2-5. Germline V CDR1 and CDR2: LGHNA, YSLEER. The CDR3 length is 15 residues. CDR3 region: CASSQGSSPQETQYF.

The chain joins TRBV2 to TRBJ1-6; without DNA, the TCRdb call of TRBD1 cannot be checked. The V gene's germline CDR1 is SNHLY and CDR2 FYNNEI. CDR3 length: 15 residues. The CDR3 reads CASTNAGGAISPLHF.

The chain combines TRBV7-8 with TRBJ2-1; TCRdb picks TRBD2, but there is no DNA to check that call. There are 16 residues in the CDR3. Germline loops: CDR1 SGHVS, CDR2 FQNEAQ. CDR3 residues: CASSLDPRPPYNEQFF. The variable domain in full, completed from reference TRBV7-8 and TRBJ2-1, reads GAGVSQSPRYKVAKRGQDVALRCDPISGHVSLFWYQQALGQGPEFLTYFQNEAQLDKSGLPSDRFFAERPEGSVSTLKIQRTQQEDSAVYLCASSLDPRPPYNEQFFGPGTRLTVL.

The genes are TRBV5-1 and TRBJ1-4. Germline CDR1 SGHRS, CDR2 YFSETQ. This CDR3 comprises 14 residues. CDR3 amino acids: CASSFSGRDEKLFF.

This CDR3 is CATSRGTSGVRDTQYF. This sequence joins TRBV15 and TRBJ2-3; TCRdb picks TRBD2, but there is no DNA to check that call. Germline-derived CDR1 and CDR2 are LNHNV and YYDKDF (reference sequence). This CDR3 spans 16 amino acids.

This sequence joins TRBV20-1 and TRBJ1-1; checking the TCRdb D call of TRBD1 is not possible without DNA. The CDR3 covers 13 residues. CDR1 is DFQATT and CDR2 is SNEGSKA in the germline V gene (reference sequence). CDR3 sequence reads: CSARMGGNTEAFF.

This chain uses TRBV7-8 with TRBJ2-1; the D gene TCRdb calls, TRBD2, cannot be checked with no DNA. CDR1 and CDR2 (germline): SGHVS, FQNEAQ. This CDR3 spans 12 amino acids. The CDR3 region is CASSPSGRGQFF. The variable domain in full, with the rest retrieved from reference TRBV7-8 and TRBJ2-1, is GAGVSQSPRYKVAKRGQDVALRCDPISGHVSLFWYQQALGQGPEFLTYFQNEAQLDKSGLPSDRFFAERPEGSVSTLKIQRTQQEDSAVYLCASSPSGRGQFFGPGTRLTVL.

This chain links TRBV6-5 with TRBJ2-2; TCRdb designates TRBD1, a call that cannot be tested without DNA. Germline CDR1 and CDR2: MNHEY and SVGAGI. The CDR3 totals 15 residues. This chain's CDR3 is CASSYSIGITGELFF.

The CDR3 here is CASSLQAAVSETQYF. The chain uses TRBV7-2 and TRBJ2-5; TCRdb's D call, TRBD1, is unchecked because there is no DNA. Germline V gene lookup returns CDR1 SGHTA and CDR2 FQGNSA. The CDR3 length is 15 residues.